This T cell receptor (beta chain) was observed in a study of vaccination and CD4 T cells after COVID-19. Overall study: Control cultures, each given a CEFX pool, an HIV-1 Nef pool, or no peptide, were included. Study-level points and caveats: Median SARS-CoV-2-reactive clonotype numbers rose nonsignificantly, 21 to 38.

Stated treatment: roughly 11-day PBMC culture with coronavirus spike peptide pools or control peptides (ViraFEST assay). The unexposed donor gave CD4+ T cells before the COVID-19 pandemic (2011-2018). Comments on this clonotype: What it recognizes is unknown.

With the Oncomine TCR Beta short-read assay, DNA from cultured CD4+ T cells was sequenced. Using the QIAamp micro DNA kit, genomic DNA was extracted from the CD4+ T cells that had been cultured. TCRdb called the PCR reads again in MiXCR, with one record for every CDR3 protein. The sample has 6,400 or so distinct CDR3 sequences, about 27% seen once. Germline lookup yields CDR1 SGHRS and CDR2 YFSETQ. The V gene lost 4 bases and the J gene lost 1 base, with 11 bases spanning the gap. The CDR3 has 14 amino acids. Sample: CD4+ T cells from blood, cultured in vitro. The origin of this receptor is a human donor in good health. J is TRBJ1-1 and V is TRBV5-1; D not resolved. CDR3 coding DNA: TGCGCCAGCAGCCTGACACGACGGAACACTGAAGCTTTCTTT. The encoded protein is CASSLTRRNTEAFF.